Below, 4 T cell receptor beta chains from the same sample are listed, as sequenced in a study of OX40 agonist ivuxolimab in advanced cancers. The table came from immunoSEQ multiplex PCR; TCRdb's copy has only in-frame clones and leaves some out. The sample has tens of thousands of clones, around nine tenths seen once. Sequencing used CD4+ or CD8+ T cells sorted from blood, obtained in a trial of the OX40 agonist ivuxolimab. The receptors were gathered from an adult with an advanced solid tumor such as melanoma, head and neck, liver or kidney cancer.

This CDR3 is CASSLTGTEVKQYF. In DNA, the CDR3 is TGCGCCAGCAGCTTAACCGGGACAGAAGTAAAGCAGTACTTC. The chain joins TRBV5-1 to TRBJ2-7, with 7 bases matching TRBD1. The CDR3 contains 14 residues. V was clipped by 2 bases and J by 8 bases; unmatched bases: 10. Germline V gene data show CDR1 as SGHRS and CDR2 as YFSETQ.

This chain uses TRBV28 with TRBJ1-4; the D is unclear. Between the trimmed V and J ends, which lost 7 bases and 2 bases, there was a span of 17 bases. This CDR3 contains 16 residues. Germline V gene data show CDR1 as MDHEN and CDR2 as SYDVKM. CDR3 protein: CASTRRVAATNEKLFF. The CDR3 region has the DNA TGTGCCAGCACCAGGAGGGTGGCCGCGACTAATGAAAAACTGTTTTTT. The whole variable domain, remainder taken from reference TRBV28 and TRBJ1-4, is DVKVTQSSRYLVKRTGEKVFLECVQDMDHENMFWYRQDPGLGLRLIYFSYDVKMKEKGDIPEGYSVSREKKERFSLILESASTNQTSMYLCASTRRVAATNEKLFFGSGTQLSVL.

V and J are TRBV9 and TRBJ2-7, with D possibly matching TRBD2 (6 bases). The CDR3 runs 14 residues. Germline CDR1 SGDLS, CDR2 YYNGEE. Trimming cost V 0 bases and J 2 bases, with 9 bases left between them. CDR3 nucleotide sequence: TGTGCCAGCAGCGTAGGTAGCGGTACCTACGAGCAGTACTTC. It encodes CASSVGSGTYEQYF.

V usage is TRBV11-2 and J usage is TRBJ1-4; the D is unclear. CDR1 SGHAT and CDR2 FQNNGV come from the germline V gene. V dropped 5 bases and J dropped 4 bases, with 17 bases sitting between them. CDR3 size: 16 residues. The CDR3 region has the DNA TGTGCCAGCAGCCGAGGGCCGGGTGGCCTTAATGAAAAACTGTTTTTT. The encoded protein is CASSRGPGGLNEKLFF.